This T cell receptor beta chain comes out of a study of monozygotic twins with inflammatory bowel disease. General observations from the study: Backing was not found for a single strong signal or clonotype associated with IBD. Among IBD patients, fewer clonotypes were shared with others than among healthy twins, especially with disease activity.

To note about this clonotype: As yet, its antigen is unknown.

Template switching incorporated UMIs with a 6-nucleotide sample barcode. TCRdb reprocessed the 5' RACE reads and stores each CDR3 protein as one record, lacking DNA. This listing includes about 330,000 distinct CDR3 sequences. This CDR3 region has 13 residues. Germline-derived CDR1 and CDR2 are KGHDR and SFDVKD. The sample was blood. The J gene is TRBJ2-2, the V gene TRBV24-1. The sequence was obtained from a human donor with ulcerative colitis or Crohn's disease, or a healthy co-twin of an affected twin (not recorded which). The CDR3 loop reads CATRKANTGELFF.